A single sample gave rise to the 13 T cell receptor beta chains below, sequenced in a study of cytomegalovirus exposure and HLA in healthy donors. Both 60 Vbeta primers and 13 Jbeta primers went into the PCR. Libraries were prepared by immunoSEQ multiplex PCR; TCRdb keeps only in-frame clonotypes and omits some of them. The sample yields 60,000 to 90,000 clones, about two thirds seen once. Input material: PBMCs. Every receptor here comes from a man aged 40-50 years in good health and CMV-seropositive.

The V call is TRBV6-6, the J call TRBJ2-7; D is ambiguous. The CDR3 covers 11 residues. V shed 6 bases and J shed 10 bases, with 13 bases lying between them. CDR1 and CDR2 from the germline V gene are MNHNY and SVGAGI (reference sequence). CDR3 nucleotide sequence: TGTGCCAGCAGCCCCCTTGAGAGACAGTACTTC. Protein product: CASSPLERQYF.

CDR3 DNA: TGTGCCAGCAGCTTGCGGGGGTTTCGCAATCAGCCCCAGCATTTT. Amino acids: CASSLRGFRNQPQHF. The chain carries TRBV5-6 and TRBJ1-5; possible D gene TRBD1, 5 bases. Trimming stripped 1 base from V and 2 bases from J, with 10 bases between. CDR3 size: 15 residues. Germline values: CDR1 SGHDT, CDR2 YYEEEE. The full variable domain, completed using reference TRBV5-6 and TRBJ1-5, is DAGVTQSPTHLIKTRGQQVTLRCSPKSGHDTVSWYQQALGQGPQFIFQYYEEEERQRGNFPDRFSGHQFPNYSSELNVNALLLGDSALYLCASSLRGFRNQPQHFGDGTRLSIL.

The V gene is TRBV2, the J gene TRBJ2-2; D might be TRBD1 (5 bases). This CDR3 comprises 12 residues. The germline V and J ends were trimmed by 6 bases and 7 bases, with 9 bases remaining between them. Germline lookup yields CDR1 SNHLY and CDR2 FYNNEI. CDR3 coding DNA: TGTGCCAGCAGAGGGGATGGCGGGGAGCTGTTTTTT. It codes for CASRGDGGELFF. Based on the CDR3 plus reference TRBV2 and TRBJ2-2, the full variable domain is EPEVTQTPSHQVTQMGQEVILRCVPISNHLYFYWYRQILGQKVEFLVSFYNNEISEKSEIFDDQFSVERPDGSNFTLKIRSTKLEDSAMYFCASRGDGGELFFGEGSRLTVL.

The CDR3 region is CASSLGNRRVYGYTF. The CDR3 DNA is TGTGCCAGCAGCTTAGGGAATCGCAGGGTGTATGGCTACACCTTC. The chain combines TRBV11-2 with TRBJ1-2, with D possibly being TRBD1 (5 bases). Trimming cost V 1 base and J 5 bases, with 14 bases left between them. This CDR3 contains 15 residues. Germline loops: CDR1 SGHAT, CDR2 FQNNGV. The variable domain in full, with the rest retrieved from reference TRBV11-2 and TRBJ1-2, is EAGVAQSPRYKIIEKRQSVAFWCNPISGHATLYWYQQILGQGPKLLIQFQNNGVVDDSQLPKDRFSAERLKGVDSTLKIQPAKLEDSAVYLCASSLGNRRVYGYTFGSGTRLTVV.

The chain is built from TRBV5-1 and TRBJ1-3, with a tentative D call TRBD1 (5 bases). With 4 bases removed from V and 0 bases from J, the gap between germline ends came to 14 bases. CDR1 and CDR2 (germline): SGHRS, YFSETQ. CDR3 length: 16 amino acids. The CDR3 loop reads CASSTMGGTSGNTIYF. The DNA of the CDR3 is TGCGCCAGCAGCACAATGGGCGGGACCTCTGGAAACACCATATATTTT.

This chain links TRBV6-5 with TRBJ2-5; 8 bases agree with TRBD2. The CDR3 loop spans 16 amino acids. In germline, CDR1 is MNHEY, CDR2 SVGAGI. V gave up 2 bases and J gave up 0 bases; unmatched junction bases: 5. The CDR3 DNA is TGTGCCAGCAGTTACATGACTAGCGCAAACCAAGAGACCCAGTACTTC. It specifies CASSYMTSANQETQYF.

The chain has TRBV6-1 and TRBJ1-2; a possible D gene is TRBD1 (5 bases). The V and J ends lost 0 bases and 0 bases respectively, with 8 bases between them. Looked up from germline, CDR1 is MNHNS and CDR2 is SASEGT. This CDR3 comprises 15 residues. The CDR3 spells CASSEAWGPNYGYTF. In DNA, the CDR3 is TGTGCCAGCAGTGAAGCATGGGGCCCTAACTATGGCTACACCTTC.

The chain links TRBV29-1 to TRBJ1-2, with 9 nucleotides matching TRBD1. Germline assignment: CDR1 SQVTM and CDR2 ANQGSEA. The CDR3 is 13 amino acids. J was trimmed by 8 bases and V by 4 bases; bases with no gene match: 8. CDR3 sequence (DNA): TGCAGCGTTGGAGAGACAGGGGGACGGGGCTACACCTTC. This encodes CSVGETGGRGYTF.

Only a few counts were recorded for this clone. V usage is TRBV6-6 and J usage is TRBJ1-4, with 9 bases lining up with TRBD1. The germline gives CDR1 MNHNY, CDR2 SVGAGI (reference sequence). Trimming cost V 0 bases and J 5 bases; bases outside gene matches: 1. CDR3 length equals 15 residues. The CDR3 DNA follows: TGTGCCAGCAGTTACTCGGGACAGGGCAATGAAAAACTGTTTTTT. Its protein product is CASSYSGQGNEKLFF.

This rearrangement joins TRBV11-2 to TRBJ2-7; 10 positions match TRBD1. CDR1 is SGHAT, CDR2 FQNNGV, per germline. V lost 6 bases, J lost 6 bases, and 11 bases stayed unmatched. This CDR3 has 15 residues. DNA of the CDR3: TGTGCCAGCAGTCAAGGGGACAGGGGTTCCCCCGAGCAGTACTTC. Its translation: CASSQGDRGSPEQYF.

This chain joins TRBV6-5 and TRBJ1-2; D not resolved. V lost 0 bases and J 5 bases, leaving 16 bases between the germline ends. In germline, CDR1 is MNHEY, CDR2 SVGAGI. The CDR3 is 16 residues long. The CDR3 loop is CASSYSRQNQQYGYTF. As DNA, the CDR3 is TGTGCCAGCAGTTACTCGAGGCAGAACCAACAATATGGCTACACCTTC.

This clone occurred a few times. Other DNA sequences from this sample encode an identical CDR3 as well. The chain carries TRBV7-2 and TRBJ2-5; D is uncertain. Between the trimmed V and J ends, which lost 5 bases and 5 bases, there was a span of 12 bases. The germline CDR1 and CDR2 sequences are SGHTA and FQGNSA. CDR3 length equals 13 residues. This chain's CDR3 is CASSLSREETQYF. The CDR3 region has the DNA TGTGCCAGCAGCCTTTCGCGAGAGGAGACCCAGTACTTC.

This rearrangement joins TRBV6-5 to TRBJ1-1; TRBD1 might be the D (5 bases). Germline CDR1 reads MNHEY; CDR2 reads SVGAGI. V shed 2 bases and J shed 10 bases, with 17 bases lying between them. The CDR3 loop spans 14 amino acids. The CDR3 loop is CASSYGRDHVRAFF. Written as DNA, the CDR3 is TGTGCCAGCAGTTACGGCAGGGATCACGTCAGAGCTTTCTTT.